The T cell receptor (beta chain) described here comes from a study of CD8 T cells in ankylosing spondylitis. Findings of the study overall: The study identified a TCR beta motif of about eight highly homologous variants that appeared characteristic of ankylosing spondylitis blood. Reported data indicate significant enrichment of disease-linked clones within matched ankylosing spondylitis synovial fluid.

Germline V gene data show CDR1 as MDHEN and CDR2 as SYDVKM. The CDR3 runs 14 residues. V gave up 3 bases and J gave up 6 bases, with 15 bases separating them. Libraries for TCR beta were made by quantitative 5'-RACE with molecular barcodes. TCRdb processed the 5' RACE reads anew with MiXCR; each CDR3 protein has one entry. The sample has some 250,000 distinct CDR3 sequences; roughly a tenth are singletons. This clonotype came up a few times. Antigen unknown. The chain combines TRBV28 with TRBJ2-7, with D possibly TRBD1 on 5 matching bases. This TCR was recovered from a male donor with ankylosing spondylitis or in good health (not recorded which). Material: blood, either unsorted or a sorted T cell fraction (not recorded which). CDR3 residues: CASSFDPGRREQYF. The CDR3 DNA is TGTGCCAGCAGTTTTGATCCAGGGCGTCGCGAGCAGTACTTC.